The clone carrying this T cell receptor beta chain was found many times. The antigen is unknown. Construction of the TCR beta libraries employed iRepertoire HTBI primers in conjunction with Arm-PCR of CDR3 regions. TCRdb processed the multiplex PCR reads anew with MiXCR; each CDR3 protein has one entry. This sample yields 400,000 to 500,000 distinct CDR3 sequences, of which about 20% are seen a single time; 10% to 15% belongs to the top ten. Time point in this sample: persistent/refractory GD, antithyroid drugs over 5 years with positive TRAb. PBMC-derived RNA was used for the TCR library. Collection of peripheral blood (roughly 9.3 milliliters) was done using EDTA tubes. This sample was taken from a study of regulatory T cells in long-lasting Graves disease. Overall study results and limits: Peripheral blood was the sole material, not thyroid tissue.

The CDR3 extends over 14 amino acids. V lost 5 bases and J 0 bases, leaving 11 bases between the germline ends. Germline CDR1 and CDR2: SNHLY and FYNNEI. This receptor was identified in a female donor with Graves disease. The chain combines TRBV2 with TRBJ2-7; D call uncertain. The source was peripheral blood mononuclear cells (PBMCs), collected when the disease was refractory, from a patient treated with antithyroid drugs. The CDR3 reads CASSYPVLSYEQYF. The DNA for the CDR3 is TGTGCCAGCAGTTACCCGGTACTCTCCTACGAGCAGTACTTC. The whole variable domain, remainder taken from reference TRBV2 and TRBJ2-7, is EPEVTQTPSHQVTQMGQEVILRCVPISNHLYFYWYRQILGQKVEFLVSFYNNEISEKSEIFDDQFSVERPDGSNFTLKIRSTKLEDSAMYFCASSYPVLSYEQYFGPGTRLTVT.